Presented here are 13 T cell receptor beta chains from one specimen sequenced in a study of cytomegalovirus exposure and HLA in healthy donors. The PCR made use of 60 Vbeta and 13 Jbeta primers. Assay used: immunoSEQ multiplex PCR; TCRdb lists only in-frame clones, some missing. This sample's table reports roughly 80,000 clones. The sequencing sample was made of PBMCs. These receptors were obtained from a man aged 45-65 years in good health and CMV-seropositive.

CDR3 sequence: CASSPLGPGTGGRAFF. The CDR3 DNA sequence: TGTGCCAGCTCACCACTAGGGCCTGGGACAGGGGGTAGAGCTTTCTTT. The chain combines TRBV18 with TRBJ1-1, with TRBD1 matching 11 bases. This CDR3 region has 16 residues. V lost 1 base and J lost 10; bases outside the gene matches: 11. Germline lookup yields CDR1 KGHSH and CDR2 LQKENI.

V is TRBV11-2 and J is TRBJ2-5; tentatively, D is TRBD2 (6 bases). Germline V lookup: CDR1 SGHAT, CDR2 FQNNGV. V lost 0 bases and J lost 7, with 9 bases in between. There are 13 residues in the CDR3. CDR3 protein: CASSLDLGGTQYF. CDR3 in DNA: TGTGCCAGCAGCTTAGATTTGGGGGGGACCCAGTACTTC.

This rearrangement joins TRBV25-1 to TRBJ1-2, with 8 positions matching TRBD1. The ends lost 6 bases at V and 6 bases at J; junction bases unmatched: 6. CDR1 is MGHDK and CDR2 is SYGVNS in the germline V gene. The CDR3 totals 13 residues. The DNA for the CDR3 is TGTGCCAGCAGGACAGGGGCGCTGGATGGCTACACCTTC. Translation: CASRTGALDGYTF.

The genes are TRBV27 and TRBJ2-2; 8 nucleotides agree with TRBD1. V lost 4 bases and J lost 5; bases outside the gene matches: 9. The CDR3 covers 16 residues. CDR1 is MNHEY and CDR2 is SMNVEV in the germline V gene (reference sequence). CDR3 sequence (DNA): TGTGCCAGCAGTTCGACAGGGGACACGATTACCGGGGAGCTGTTTTTT. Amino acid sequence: CASSSTGDTITGELFF.

CDR3 residues: CASSVAGGPLDTQYF. The DNA of the CDR3 is TGTGCCAGCAGCGTAGCGGGAGGGCCTCTGGATACGCAGTATTTT. The chain has TRBV9 and TRBJ2-3; 8 nucleotides agree with TRBD2. The CDR3 extends over 15 amino acids. Germline values: CDR1 SGDLS, CDR2 YYNGEE. Losses at the gene ends were 0 bases for V and 6 bases for J; bases not matched to a gene: 6.

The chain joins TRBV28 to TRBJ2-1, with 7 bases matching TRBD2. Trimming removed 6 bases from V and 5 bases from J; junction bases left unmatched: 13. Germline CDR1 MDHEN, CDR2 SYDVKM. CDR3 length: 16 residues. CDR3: CASSHLAEAANNEQFF. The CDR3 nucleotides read TGTGCCAGCAGCCACCTAGCGGAAGCTGCCAACAATGAGCAGTTCTTC.

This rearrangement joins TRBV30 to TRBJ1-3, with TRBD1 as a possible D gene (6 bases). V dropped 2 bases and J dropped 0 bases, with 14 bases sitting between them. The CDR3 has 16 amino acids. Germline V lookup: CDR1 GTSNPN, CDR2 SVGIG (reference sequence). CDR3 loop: CAWSSLGGDSGNTIYF. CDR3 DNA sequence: TGTGCCTGGAGTTCGCTAGGGGGGGACTCTGGAAACACCATATATTTT.

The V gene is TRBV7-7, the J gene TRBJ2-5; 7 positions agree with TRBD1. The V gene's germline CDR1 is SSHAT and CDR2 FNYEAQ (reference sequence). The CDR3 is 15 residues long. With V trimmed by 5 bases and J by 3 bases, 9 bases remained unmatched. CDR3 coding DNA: TGTGCCAGCAGCCCAATGGGTACAGGGGAAGAGACCCAGTACTTC. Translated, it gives CASSPMGTGEETQYF.

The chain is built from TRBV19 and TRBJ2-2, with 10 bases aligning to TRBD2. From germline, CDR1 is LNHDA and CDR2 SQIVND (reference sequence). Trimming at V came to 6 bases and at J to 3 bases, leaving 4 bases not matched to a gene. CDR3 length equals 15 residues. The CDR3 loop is CASSMSGGDTGELFF. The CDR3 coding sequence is TGTGCCAGTAGCATGAGCGGGGGGGACACCGGGGAGCTGTTTTTT.

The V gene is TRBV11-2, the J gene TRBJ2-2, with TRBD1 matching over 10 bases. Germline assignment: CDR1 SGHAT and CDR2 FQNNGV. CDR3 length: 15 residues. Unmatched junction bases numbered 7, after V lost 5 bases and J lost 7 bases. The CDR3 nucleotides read TGTGCCAGCAGCCGGGACAGGGGAAACTTCGGGGAGCTGTTTTTT. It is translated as CASSRDRGNFGELFF.

CDR3 nucleotide sequence: TGTGCCAGCAGTTTTGCCGGGGGTGACGCCGGGGAGCTGTTTTTT. This codes for CASSFAGGDAGELFF. This chain connects TRBV6-5 to TRBJ2-2, with D tentatively TRBD2 (6 bases). This CDR3 is 15 amino acids long. The germline V gene has CDR1 MNHEY and CDR2 SVGAGI. The V gene lost 4 bases and the J gene lost 6 bases, with 15 bases spanning the gap.

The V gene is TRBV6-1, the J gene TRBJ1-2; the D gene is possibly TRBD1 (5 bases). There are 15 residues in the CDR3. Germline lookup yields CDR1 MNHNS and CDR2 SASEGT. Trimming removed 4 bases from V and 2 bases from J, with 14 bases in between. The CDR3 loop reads CASSGQTRKNYGYTF. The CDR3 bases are TGTGCCAGCAGTGGACAGACTAGAAAAAACTATGGCTACACCTTC.

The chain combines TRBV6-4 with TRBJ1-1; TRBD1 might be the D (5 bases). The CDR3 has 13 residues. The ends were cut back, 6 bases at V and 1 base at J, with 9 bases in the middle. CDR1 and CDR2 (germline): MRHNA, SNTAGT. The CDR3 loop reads CASSLQENTEAFF. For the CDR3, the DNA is TGTGCCAGCAGCTTACAGGAGAACACTGAAGCTTTCTTT.